This T cell receptor (beta chain) was obtained from a study of CD8+ T cells in alopecia areata. Study context: Each day, treated patients took oral tofacitinib twice, at 5 to 10 mg per dose.

In each case, RNA was isolated and then reverse transcribed into cDNA as the sequencing template. Libraries were prepared by immunoSEQ multiplex PCR; TCRdb keeps only in-frame clonotypes and omits some of them. This table has about 200,000 clones, under 75% appearing once. Specified treatment: oral pan-JAK inhibitor, 5-10 mg twice daily. Specimen: CD4+ T cells sorted from blood, collected at week 4, from a patient treated with tofacitinib. The TCR was taken from a human donor with alopecia areata.

The CDR3 region is CACASRGPTEAFF. CDR3 in DNA: TGTGCCTGTGCTTCCAGGGGGCCCACTGAAGCTTTCTTT. The chain couples TRBV30 to TRBJ1-1; 8 bases align to TRBD1. V was pared by 6 bases and J by 4 bases, with 7 bases of the junction left unmatched. The CDR3 covers 13 residues. Looked up from germline, CDR1 is GTSNPN and CDR2 is SVGIG (reference sequence).